This TCR beta chain emerged from a study of blood T cell repertoires in COVID-19. About the research overall: PBMCs, B-cell-depleted T cells, or T cells were the source of the cDNA or gDNA that made up the material.

This CDR3 is 14 amino acids long. Trimming took 1 base from V and 3 from J, leaving 9 bases between them. Per germline, CDR1 LGHNA and CDR2 YNFKEQ. The method was immunoSEQ multiplex PCR; TCRdb's version includes in-frame clones alone and lacks a portion of them. The table has 200,000 to 250,000 clones, approximately 86% seen once. The clonotype comes from a woman aged 45-65 years who had recovered from COVID-19. The sequenced material came from PBMCs or T cells enriched from blood (not recorded which). The chain employs TRBV4-2 and TRBJ1-1; D possibly corresponds to TRBD1 (6 bases). CDR3 coding DNA: TGTGCCAGCAGCCAAGGGGACACTTACACTGAAGCTTTCTTT. Amino acids: CASSQGDTYTEAFF.